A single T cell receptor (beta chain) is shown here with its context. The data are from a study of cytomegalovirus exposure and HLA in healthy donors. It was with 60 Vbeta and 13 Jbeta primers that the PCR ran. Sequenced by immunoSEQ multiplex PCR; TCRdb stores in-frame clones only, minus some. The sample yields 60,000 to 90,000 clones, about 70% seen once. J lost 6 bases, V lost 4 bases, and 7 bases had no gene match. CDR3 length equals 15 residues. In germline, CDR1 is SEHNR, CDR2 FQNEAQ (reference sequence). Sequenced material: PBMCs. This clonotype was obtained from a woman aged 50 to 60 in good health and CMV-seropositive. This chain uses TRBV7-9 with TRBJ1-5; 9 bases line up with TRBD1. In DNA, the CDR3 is TGTGCCAGCAGCTCAGAACAGGGGGCAAGTCAGCCCCAGCATTTT. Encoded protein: CASSSEQGASQPQHF.